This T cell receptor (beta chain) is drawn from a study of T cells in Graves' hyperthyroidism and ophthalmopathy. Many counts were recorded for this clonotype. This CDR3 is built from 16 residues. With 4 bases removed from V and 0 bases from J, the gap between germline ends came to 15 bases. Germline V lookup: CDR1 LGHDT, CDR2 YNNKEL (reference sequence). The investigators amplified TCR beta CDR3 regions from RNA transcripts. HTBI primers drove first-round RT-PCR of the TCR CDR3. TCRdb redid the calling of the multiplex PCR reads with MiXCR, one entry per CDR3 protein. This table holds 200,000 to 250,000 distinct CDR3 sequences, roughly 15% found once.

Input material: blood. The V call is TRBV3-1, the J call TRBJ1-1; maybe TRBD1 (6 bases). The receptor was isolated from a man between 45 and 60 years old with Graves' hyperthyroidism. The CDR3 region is CASSPAGTNMNTEAFF. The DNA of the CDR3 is TGTGCCAGCAGCCCGGCCGGGACAAACATGAACACTGAAGCTTTCTTT.